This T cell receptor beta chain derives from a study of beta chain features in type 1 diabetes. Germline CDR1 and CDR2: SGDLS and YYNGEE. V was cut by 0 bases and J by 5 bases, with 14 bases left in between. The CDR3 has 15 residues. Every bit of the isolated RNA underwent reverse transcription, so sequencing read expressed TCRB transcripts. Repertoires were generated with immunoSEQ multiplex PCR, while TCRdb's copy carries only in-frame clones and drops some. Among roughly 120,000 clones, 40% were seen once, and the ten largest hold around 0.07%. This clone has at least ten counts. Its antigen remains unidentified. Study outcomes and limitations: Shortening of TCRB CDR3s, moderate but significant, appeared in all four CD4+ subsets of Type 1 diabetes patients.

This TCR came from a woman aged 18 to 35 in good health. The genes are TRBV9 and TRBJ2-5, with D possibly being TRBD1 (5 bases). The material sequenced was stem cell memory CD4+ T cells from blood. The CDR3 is CASSVVPTASETQYF. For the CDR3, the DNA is TGTGCCAGCAGCGTAGTCCCGACAGCCTCGGAGACCCAGTACTTC.